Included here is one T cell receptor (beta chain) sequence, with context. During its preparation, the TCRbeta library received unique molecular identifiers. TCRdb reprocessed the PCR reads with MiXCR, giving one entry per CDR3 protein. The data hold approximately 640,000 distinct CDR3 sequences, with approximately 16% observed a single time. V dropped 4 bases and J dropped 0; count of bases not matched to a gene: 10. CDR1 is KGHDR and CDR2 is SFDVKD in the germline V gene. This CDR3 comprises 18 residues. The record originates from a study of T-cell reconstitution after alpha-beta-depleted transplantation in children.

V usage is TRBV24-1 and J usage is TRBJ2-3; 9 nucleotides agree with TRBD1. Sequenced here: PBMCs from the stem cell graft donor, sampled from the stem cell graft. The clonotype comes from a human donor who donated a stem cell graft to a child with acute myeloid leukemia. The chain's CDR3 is CATSEPGTGSISTDTQYF. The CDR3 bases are TGTGCCACCAGTGAACCAGGGACAGGGAGTATTAGCACAGATACGCAGTATTTT.